These 27 T cell receptor beta chains were all obtained from the same sample, sequenced in a study of circulating and synovial CD4+ cells in juvenile arthritis. The assay was immunoSEQ multiplex PCR, and TCRdb's table has in-frame clones only and misses some. The data contain under 40,000 clones, around 96% of them singletons. Sample: CD4+ T cells from blood. These receptors were collected from a human donor with juvenile idiopathic arthritis.

Regarding this clone: The same CDR3 arises from other DNA sequences in this sample as well. The chain employs TRBV28 and TRBJ2-7; D might be TRBD1 (5 bases). The CDR3 contains 13 residues. Germline assignment: CDR1 MDHEN and CDR2 SYDVKM. With 3 bases removed from V and 5 bases from J, the gap between germline ends came to 11 bases. The CDR3 DNA is TGTGCCAGCAGTTTGTCGGGCAGGGACGAGCAGTACTTC. Protein: CASSLSGRDEQYF.

This chain uses TRBV18 with TRBJ2-2; 10 positions match TRBD1. Germline CDR1 KGHSH, CDR2 LQKENI. The CDR3 covers 18 residues. V lost 3 bases, J lost 6 bases, and 13 bases stayed unmatched. The CDR3 region is CASSPNDRGHLHAGELFF. The CDR3 DNA reads TGTGCCAGCTCACCCAATGACAGGGGGCACCTTCACGCCGGGGAGCTGTTTTTT.

The V call is TRBV10-2, the J call TRBJ1-2; D possibly corresponds to TRBD1 (5 bases). The V end lost 3 bases, the J end lost 3 bases, and 14 bases lay between the germline ends. The CDR3 sequence is 15 residues long. Germline values: CDR1 WSHSY, CDR2 SAAADI. The CDR3 reads CASSDPSGEDYGYTF. CDR3 coding DNA: TGCGCCAGCAGTGATCCCTCGGGGGAAGACTATGGCTACACCTTC.

The genes are TRBV6-1 and TRBJ1-2; 8 bases align to TRBD1. V dropped 2 bases and J dropped 7; count of bases not matched to a gene: 3. This CDR3 spans 13 amino acids. Germline V gene data show CDR1 as MNHNS and CDR2 as SASEGT. CDR3 DNA: TGTGCCAGCAGTGAACAGGGGGCAGGTGGCTACACCTTC. Its translation is CASSEQGAGGYTF.

The V call is TRBV10-2, the J call TRBJ2-7, with TRBD1 matching over 7 bases. V gave up 6 bases and J gave up 5 bases; unmatched junction bases: 13. There are 15 residues in the CDR3. CDR1 and CDR2 from the germline V gene are WSHSY and SAAADI. Here the CDR3 reads CASSAMDRLGNEQYF. CDR3 DNA: TGCGCCAGCAGCGCCATGGACAGGCTCGGCAACGAGCAGTACTTC.

The chain links TRBV2 to TRBJ2-5; D possibly corresponds to TRBD2 (6 bases). Germline values: CDR1 SNHLY, CDR2 FYNNEI. The CDR3 spans 10 residues. The CDR3 spells CGEVPKTQYF. CDR3 DNA sequence: TGTGGGGAGGTCCCCAAGACCCAGTACTTC. The complete variable domain, with remaining parts taken from reference TRBV2 and TRBJ2-5, reads EPEVTQTPSHQVTQMGQEVILRCVPISNHLYFYWYRQILGQKVEFLVSFYNNEISEKSEIFDDQFSVERPDGSNFTLKIRSTKLEDSAMYFCGEVPKTQYFGPGTRLLVL.

J is TRBJ1-6 and V is TRBV7-2; 7 bases match TRBD1. Germline-derived CDR1 and CDR2 are SGHTA and FQGNSA. This CDR3 contains 14 residues. The trim removed 3 bases at V and 10 bases at J, leaving 6 bases unmatched. This CDR3 is CASSLGTESSPLHF. CDR3 coding DNA: TGTGCCAGCAGCTTGGGGACAGAGTCATCACCCCTCCACTTT.

The genes are TRBV19 and TRBJ2-2, with D perhaps matching TRBD1 (5 bases). Germline CDR1 LNHDA, CDR2 SQIVND (reference sequence). This CDR3 contains 15 residues. V was clipped by 6 bases and J by 0 bases, with 11 bases between them. The CDR3 region is CASRLTVANTGELFF. The CDR3 nucleotides read TGTGCCAGTAGGCTGACAGTAGCGAACACCGGGGAGCTGTTTTTT. Together with reference TRBV19 and TRBJ2-2, the CDR3 gives the full variable domain: DGGITQSPKYLFRKEGQNVTLSCEQNLNHDAMYWYRQDPGQGLRLIYYSQIVNDFQKGDIAEGYSVSREKKESFPLTVTSAQKNPTAFYLCASRLTVANTGELFFGEGSRLTVL.

This clone has just one count. The CDR3 DNA is TGTGCCAGTCGACAGGCGAACGAGCAGTACTTC. It yields the protein CASRQANEQYF. V and J are TRBV6-1 and TRBJ2-7; tentatively, D is TRBD1 (6 bases). With 9 bases removed from V and 5 bases from J, the gap between germline ends came to 11 bases. This CDR3 comprises 11 residues. Germline-derived CDR1 and CDR2 are MNHNS and SASEGT.

The V call is TRBV18, the J call TRBJ2-7, with TRBD2 matching 12 bases. J was trimmed by 3 bases and V by 3 bases; bases with no gene match: 12. Germline V gene lookup returns CDR1 KGHSH and CDR2 LQKENI. The CDR3 extends over 18 amino acids. CDR3 sequence (DNA): TGTGCCAGCTCACCTGGCGCTAGCGGGGGGGCAGGACTCTACGAGCAGTACTTC. Translated: CASSPGASGGAGLYEQYF.

This chain links TRBV10-2 with TRBJ1-1; D might be TRBD1 (5 bases). Germline CDR1 and CDR2: WSHSY and SAAADI. Deletions cut 9 bases from V and 1 base from J, with 9 bases between. The CDR3 contains 12 residues. The CDR3 reads CASTTGNTEAFF. The DNA for the CDR3 is TGCGCCAGTACCACAGGGAACACTGAAGCTTTCTTT.

The V call is TRBV27, the J call TRBJ1-2; a weak D match, TRBD1 (5 bases). The V and J ends lost 7 bases and 4 bases respectively, with 22 bases between them. Germline CDR1 is MNHEY and CDR2 is SMNVEV (reference sequence). The CDR3 runs to 16 residues. The CDR3: CASTSFPGKVAYGYTF. In DNA form, the CDR3 reads TGTGCCAGCACCTCCTTCCCAGGGAAAGTCGCCTATGGCTACACCTTC.

The V gene is TRBV29-1, the J gene TRBJ1-1; D gene uncertain. Trimming left V 4 bases short and J 7 bases short, with 22 bases between. From germline, CDR1 is SQVTM and CDR2 ANQGSEA. This CDR3 has 15 amino acids. CDR3 loop: CSVARLVAGASEAFF. The DNA of the CDR3 is TGCAGCGTTGCTCGCTTGGTGGCAGGCGCGAGTGAAGCTTTCTTT.

The chain uses TRBV25-1 and TRBJ1-1; 7 positions match TRBD1. Losses at the gene ends were 9 bases for V and 0 bases for J; bases not matched to a gene: 1. This CDR3 contains 12 residues. The germline V gene encodes CDR1 MGHDK and CDR2 SYGVNS. The CDR3 is CASRGLNTEAFF. In DNA form, the CDR3 reads TGTGCCAGTAGGGGGCTGAACACTGAAGCTTTCTTT.

The gene calls are TRBV11-2 and TRBJ2-7, with a tentative D call TRBD2 (6 bases). V lost 5 bases, J lost 4 bases, and 18 bases lay in between. This CDR3 is built from 15 residues. Germline lookup yields CDR1 SGHAT and CDR2 FQNNGV. CDR3 amino acids: CASSLPGTGSYEQYF. CDR3 nucleotide sequence: TGTGCCAGCAGCCTCCCCGGGACTGGATCTTACGAGCAGTACTTC.

The chain links TRBV5-1 to TRBJ1-2; D is possibly TRBD1 (6 bases). The ends were cut back, 6 bases at V and 6 bases at J, with 18 bases in the middle. This CDR3 is built from 14 residues. Germline V gives CDR1 SGHRS, CDR2 YFSETQ. CDR3 region: CASTFTGRGHGYTF. CDR3 DNA: TGCGCCAGCACCTTCACGGGGCGGGGGCATGGCTACACCTTC.

The gene calls are TRBV19 and TRBJ2-2; 8 nucleotides align to TRBD2. The CDR3 sequence is 17 residues long. Per germline, CDR1 LNHDA and CDR2 SQIVND (reference sequence). V gave up 5 bases and J gave up 4 bases; unmatched junction bases: 12. CDR3 DNA: TGTGCCAGTAGTTCCGGACTAGCCATTGGGCTCACCGGGGAGCTGTTTTTT. Translation: CASSSGLAIGLTGELFF.

The genes are TRBV28 and TRBJ1-6; D not certain. V was shortened by 11 bases and J by 0 bases, with 14 bases between the two germline ends. Germline CDR1 reads MDHEN; CDR2 reads SYDVKM. This CDR3 is 15 amino acids long. CDR3 amino acids: CAGRPGSSYNSPLHF. DNA of the CDR3: TGTGCCGGCCGCCCGGGGAGCTCCTATAATTCACCCCTCCACTTT.

The chain employs TRBV6-5 and TRBJ2-2; no clear D gene. This CDR3 comprises 14 residues. V was trimmed by 5 bases and J by 1 base, leaving 8 bases between them. Looked up from germline, CDR1 is MNHEY and CDR2 is SVGAGI. CDR3 DNA sequence: TGTGCCAGCAGTAGAAGGAGGAACACCGGGGAGCTGTTTTTT. Translation gives CASSRRRNTGELFF.

The gene calls are TRBV11-1 and TRBJ2-5; 8 bases align to TRBD1. This CDR3 comprises 14 residues. Germline lookup yields CDR1 SGHAT and CDR2 FQDESV (reference sequence). The trim removed 2 bases at V and 10 bases at J, leaving 9 bases unmatched. CDR3 region: CASSLSGGPVHQYF. The CDR3 bases are TGTGCCAGCAGCTTATCAGGGGGCCCCGTGCACCAGTACTTC. Combining the CDR3 with reference TRBV11-1 and TRBJ2-5 gives the whole variable domain EAEVAQSPRYKITEKSQAVAFWCDPISGHATLYWYRQILGQGPELLVQFQDESVVDDSQLPKDRFSAERLKGVDSTLKIQPAELGDSAMYLCASSLSGGPVHQYFGPGTRLLVL.

This chain links TRBV4-1 with TRBJ1-3; D possibly corresponds to TRBD1 (6 bases). The CDR3 is 22 amino acids. V was shortened by 0 bases and J by 2 bases, with 29 bases between the two germline ends. Per germline, CDR1 MGHRA and CDR2 YSYEKL. CDR3 coding DNA: TGCGCCAGCAGCCAAGACCAGATTGGGACAATGTTTTCCTCACTCCCTGGAAACACCATATATTTT. Translating gives CASSQDQIGTMFSSLPGNTIYF.

This rearrangement joins TRBV6-4 to TRBJ1-1, with D uncertain. CDR1 MRHNA and CDR2 SNTAGT come from the germline V gene. Between the trimmed V and J ends, which lost 2 bases and 5 bases, there was a span of 12 bases. CDR3 length: 14 amino acids. The DNA of the CDR3 is TGTGCCAGCAGTGACAGAGCTTCAGGTACTGAAGCTTTCTTT. Translating it yields CASSDRASGTEAFF.

This clone was observed a single time. The rearrangement joins TRBV7-7 to TRBJ2-1, with 11 bases lining up with TRBD2. V lost 5 bases, J lost 0 bases, and 6 bases stayed unmatched. Per germline, CDR1 SSHAT and CDR2 FNYEAQ (reference sequence). The CDR3 is 17 residues long. CDR3 amino acids: CASSPRLAGYSYNEQFF. For the CDR3, the DNA is TGTGCCAGCAGCCCTAGACTAGCGGGGTACTCCTACAATGAGCAGTTCTTC. Supplemented by reference TRBV7-7 and TRBJ2-1, the full variable domain reads GAGVSQSPRYKVTKRGQDVTLRCDPISSHATLYWYQQALGQGPEFLTYFNYEAQPDKSGLPSDRFSAERPEGSISTLTIQRTEQRDSAMYRCASSPRLAGYSYNEQFFGPGTRLTVL.

Only one count was recorded for this clone. The DNA of the CDR3 is TGCAGCGTTGAAGATCTGGTAAAGGTAGGGACAGGGCTTAATCAGCCCCAGCATTTT. As protein: CSVEDLVKVGTGLNQPQHF. The chain employs TRBV29-1 and TRBJ1-5, with 9 bases identical to TRBD1. The CDR3 has 19 amino acids. The trim removed 0 bases at V and 4 bases at J, leaving 16 bases unmatched. CDR1 SQVTM and CDR2 ANQGSEA come from the germline V gene.

This chain joins TRBV7-3 and TRBJ1-1, with D possibly matching TRBD1 (6 bases). Germline assignment: CDR1 SGHTA and CDR2 FQGTGA. Deletions cut 0 bases from V and 7 bases from J, with 18 bases between. The CDR3 consists of 16 residues. This CDR3 reads CASSLTSPRGNGEAFF. Written as DNA, the CDR3 is TGTGCCAGCAGCTTAACGTCACCCAGGGGAAATGGTGAAGCTTTCTTT.

The J gene is TRBJ2-5, the V gene TRBV5-1, with D possibly TRBD2 on 6 matching bases. The DNA end is a closer match to TRBJ2-7, so the J assignment may be wrong. The germline gives CDR1 SGHRS, CDR2 YFSETQ. This CDR3 spans 13 amino acids. The CDR3 protein is CASSLVGGYEQYF. DNA of the CDR3: TGCGCCAGCAGCTTGGTGGGGGGATACGAGCAGTACTTC.

The genes are TRBV28 and TRBJ1-4; 9 nucleotides align to TRBD1. V shed 2 bases, J shed 0 bases, and the junction held 4 bases outside the gene matches. Germline-derived CDR1 and CDR2 are MDHEN and SYDVKM. The CDR3 is 17 amino acids. The CDR3 DNA is TGTGCCAGCAGTTTAGGTTGGACAGGGGCAACTAATGAAAAACTGTTTTTT. It encodes CASSLGWTGATNEKLFF.